This T cell receptor (beta chain) was retrieved from a study of post-analysis software for immune sequencing data. Study-level results: Five or six TRBV segments, TRBV5-6, TRBV5-1 and TRBV20-1 among them, were found more frequent in patients than controls. Those samples that were prepared in the same batch co-clustered strongly by F measure. Controls' normalized Chao1 diversity significantly exceeded that of multiple sclerosis patients.

The TCR beta cDNA libraries contained unique molecular identifiers. Between about 1 and 11 million T cells gave rise to 450,000 to 650,000 cDNA molecules. TCRdb analysed the PCR reads with MiXCR anew, one entry per CDR3 protein. This repertoire shows around 700,000 distinct CDR3 sequences, 55% to 60% found once; its top ten account for approximately 10%. Germline loops: CDR1 MGHRA, CDR2 YSYEKL. V was clipped by 2 bases and J by 0 bases, with 8 bases between them. This CDR3 has 14 residues. In its sample, this clonotype was seen a few times. Its matching antigen is unknown. This sequence was found in a girl aged 2-9 years with multiple sclerosis. The specimen sequenced was blood. The gene calls are TRBV4-1 and TRBJ2-7; tentatively, D is TRBD1 (5 bases). CDR3 DNA sequence: TGCGCCAGCAGCCAAACAGGCGTCTCCTACGAGCAGTACTTC. Its translation is CASSQTGVSYEQYF.